This T cell receptor (beta chain) was sequenced during a study of shared clonotypes between healthy human individuals. Per the original data handling: Junction-only immunoSEQ data arrived without quality scores, meaning filtering differed. Profiling relied on immunoSEQ multiplex PCR, and the TCRdb table lists in-frame clones only, not all of them. V and J calls and clone size are as listed in that table; D and trimming were resolved from the DNA. The data contain about 990,000 clones, around three quarters of them singletons. Findings and caveats of the study: A handful of donors showed sharing of approximately 4.7% of naive CD4 clonotypes.

Remarks on this clone: Its antigen is still unknown. A clone one base away is much larger, so this may be a read error. Other DNA sequences in the sample encode the same CDR3.

CDR3 size: 12 residues. Trimming took off 6 bases at V and 4 bases at J, with 9 bases between the two ends. Germline CDR1 MDHEN, CDR2 SYDVKM. Sequencing input: memory CD4+ T cells from PBMCs. Subset meaning: CD45RA-negative fraction. The chain joins TRBV28 to TRBJ1-2; D gene ambiguous. The sequence came from a young man in good health. Some clones in this sample may be carry-over from other donors' samples. The CDR3 coding sequence is TGTGCCAGCAGCCCAGGCCTCTATGGCTACACCTTC. It is translated as CASSPGLYGYTF.